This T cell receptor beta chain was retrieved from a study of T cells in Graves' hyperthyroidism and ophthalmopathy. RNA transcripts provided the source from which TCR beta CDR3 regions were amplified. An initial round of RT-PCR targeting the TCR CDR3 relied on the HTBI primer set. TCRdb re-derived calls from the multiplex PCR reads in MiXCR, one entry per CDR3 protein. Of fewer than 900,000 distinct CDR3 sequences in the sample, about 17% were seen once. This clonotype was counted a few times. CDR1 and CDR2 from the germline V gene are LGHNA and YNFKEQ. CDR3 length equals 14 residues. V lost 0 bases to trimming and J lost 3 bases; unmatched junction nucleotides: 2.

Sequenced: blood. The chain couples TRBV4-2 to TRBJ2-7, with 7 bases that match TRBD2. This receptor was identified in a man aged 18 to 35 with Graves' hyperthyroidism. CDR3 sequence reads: CASSQERTSYEQYF. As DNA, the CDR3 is TGTGCCAGCAGCCAAGAAAGGACTAGCTACGAGCAGTACTTC.